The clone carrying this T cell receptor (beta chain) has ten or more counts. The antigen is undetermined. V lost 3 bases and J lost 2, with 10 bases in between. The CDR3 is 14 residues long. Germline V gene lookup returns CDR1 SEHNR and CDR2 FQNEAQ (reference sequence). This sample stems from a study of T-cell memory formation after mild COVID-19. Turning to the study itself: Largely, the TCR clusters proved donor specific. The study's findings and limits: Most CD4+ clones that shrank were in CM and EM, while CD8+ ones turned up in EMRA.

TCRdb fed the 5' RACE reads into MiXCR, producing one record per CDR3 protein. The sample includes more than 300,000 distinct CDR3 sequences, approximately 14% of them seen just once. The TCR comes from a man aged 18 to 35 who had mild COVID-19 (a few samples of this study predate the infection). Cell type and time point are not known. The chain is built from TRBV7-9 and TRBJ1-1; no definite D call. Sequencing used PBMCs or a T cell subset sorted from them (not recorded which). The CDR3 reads CASSLTFYNTEAFF. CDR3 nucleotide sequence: TGTGCCAGCAGCTTGACCTTTTACAACACTGAAGCTTTCTTT.